This T cell receptor beta chain is drawn from a study of shared clonotypes between healthy human individuals. The assay was immunoSEQ multiplex PCR, and TCRdb's table has in-frame clones only and misses some. Found here are over 800,000 clones, almost 95% of them singletons; the top ten hold less than 25%. The CDR3 runs 15 residues. Trimming cost V 4 bases and J 8 bases, with 18 bases left between them. The V gene's germline CDR1 is MNHEY and CDR2 SVGAGI. Naive CD8 isolation took CD45RO-negative cells positively selected for CCR7 and excluded terminally differentiated effector memory CD45RA+ cells. The receptor comes from a man aged 30-40 years in good health. The rearrangement joins TRBV6-5 to TRBJ2-1; TRBD2 might be the D (6 bases). Sequencing was done on a sample of naive CD8+ T cells sorted from blood. CDR3 sequence (DNA): TGTGCCAGCAGTTCCCGGGGACCGCGGGGCCATGAGCAGTTCTTC. It is translated as CASSSRGPRGHEQFF.